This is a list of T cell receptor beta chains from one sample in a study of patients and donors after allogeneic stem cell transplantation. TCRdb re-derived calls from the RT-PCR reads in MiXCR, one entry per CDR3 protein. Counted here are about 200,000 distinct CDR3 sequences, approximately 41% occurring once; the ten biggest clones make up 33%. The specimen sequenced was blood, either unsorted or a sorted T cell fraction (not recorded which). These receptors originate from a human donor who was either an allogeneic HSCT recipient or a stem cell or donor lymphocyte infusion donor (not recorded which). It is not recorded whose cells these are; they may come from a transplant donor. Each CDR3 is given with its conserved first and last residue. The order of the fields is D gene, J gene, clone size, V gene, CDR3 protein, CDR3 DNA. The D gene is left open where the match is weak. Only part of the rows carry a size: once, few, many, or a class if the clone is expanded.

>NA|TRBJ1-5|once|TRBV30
CAWSNDGANGNQPQHF
TGTGCCTGGAGCAATGACGGAGCGAATGGCAATCAGCCCCAGCATTTT
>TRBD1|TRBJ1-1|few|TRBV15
CATSSRQGMNTEAFF
TGTGCCACCAGCAGCCGACAGGGCATGAACACTGAAGCTTTCTTT
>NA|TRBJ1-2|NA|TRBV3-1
CASSQTLGALDGYTF
TGTGCCAGCAGCCAAACACTGGGGGCGTTAGATGGCTACACCTTC
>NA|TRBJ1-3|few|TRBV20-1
CSATRPSSGNTIYF
TGCAGTGCCACCAGACCGAGCTCTGGAAACACCATATATTTT
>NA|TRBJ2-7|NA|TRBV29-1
CSVVGGDKGYYEQYF
TGCAGCGTTGTAGGGGGGGACAAGGGATACTACGAGCAGTACTTC
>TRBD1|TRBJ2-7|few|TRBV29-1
CSVVGDRVDEQYF
TGCAGCGTTGTAGGGGACAGGGTGGACGAGCAGTACTTC
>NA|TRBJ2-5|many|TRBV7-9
CASSFENQETQYF
TGTGCCAGCAGCTTTGAGAATCAAGAGACCCAGTACTTC
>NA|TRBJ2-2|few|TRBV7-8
CASSPITTFDTGELFF
TGTGCCAGCAGCCCCATCACTACCTTTGACACCGGGGAGCTGTTTTTT
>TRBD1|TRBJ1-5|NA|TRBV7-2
CASSLQGEGQPQHF
TGTGCCAGCAGTCTTCAGGGGGAAGGTCAGCCCCAGCATTTT
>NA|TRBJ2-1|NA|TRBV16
CASSTTEGNEQFF
TGTGCCAGCAGCACAACCGAGGGCAATGAGCAGTTCTTC
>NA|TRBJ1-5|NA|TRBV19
CASSMDPNQPQHF
TGTGCCAGTAGTATGGACCCTAATCAGCCCCAGCATTTT
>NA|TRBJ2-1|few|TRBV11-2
CASSLGLNSYNEQFF
TGTGCCAGCAGCTTAGGCCTAAACTCCTACAATGAGCAGTTCTTC
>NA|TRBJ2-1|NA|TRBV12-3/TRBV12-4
CASRGGHNEQFF
TGTGCCAGCAGGGGCGGGCACAATGAGCAGTTCTTC
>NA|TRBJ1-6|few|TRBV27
CASSFREGNSPLHF
TGTGCCAGCAGTTTCCGGGAAGGCAATTCACCCCTCCACTTT
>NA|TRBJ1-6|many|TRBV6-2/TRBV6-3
CASSYRQGQNSPLHF
TGTGCCAGCAGTTATCGTCAGGGGCAAAATTCACCCCTCCACTTT
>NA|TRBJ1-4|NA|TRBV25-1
CASSKTATNEKLFF
TGTGCCAGCTCTAAGACGGCAACTAATGAAAAACTGTTTTTT
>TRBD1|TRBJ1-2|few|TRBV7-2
CASSYPDRDYGYTF
TGTGCCAGCAGCTACCCCGACAGGGACTATGGCTACACCTTC
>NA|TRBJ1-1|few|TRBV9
CASSVRLDRTGLNTEAFF
TGTGCCAGCAGCGTACGCCTAGACCGAACAGGGCTGAACACTGAAGCTTTCTTT
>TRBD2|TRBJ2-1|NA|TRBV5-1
CASSRAGDSYNEQFF
TGCGCCAGCAGCCGGGCGGGGGACTCCTACAATGAGCAGTTCTTC
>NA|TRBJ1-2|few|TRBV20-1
CSARDLKDYGYTF
TGCAGTGCTAGAGATCTGAAGGACTATGGCTACACCTTC
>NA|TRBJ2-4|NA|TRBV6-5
CASSYSAGAPWTKNIQYF
TGTGCCAGCAGTTACTCGGCAGGGGCCCCATGGACCAAAAACATTCAGTACTTC
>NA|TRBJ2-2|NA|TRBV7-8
CAGGQPDTGELFF
TGTGCCGGAGGACAGCCTGACACCGGGGAGCTGTTTTTT
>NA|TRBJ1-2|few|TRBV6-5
CASRAGSLGYTF
TGTGCCAGCAGAGCTGGGTCGCTAGGCTACACCTTC
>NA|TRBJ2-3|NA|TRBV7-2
CASSLLTRPLTTDTQYF
TGTGCCAGCAGCTTATTAACAAGGCCCCTCACCACAGATACGCAGTATTTT
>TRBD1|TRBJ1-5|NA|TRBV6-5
CASSWTGGHQPQHF
TGTGCCAGCAGCTGGACAGGCGGGCATCAGCCCCAGCATTTT
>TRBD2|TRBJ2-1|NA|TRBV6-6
CATIGTSGFSSYNEQFF
TGTGCCACCATCGGGACTAGCGGATTTAGCTCCTACAATGAGCAGTTCTTC
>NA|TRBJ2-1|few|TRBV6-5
CASSPDSFSYNEQFF
TGTGCCAGCAGCCCCGACTCGTTTTCGTACAATGAGCAGTTCTTC
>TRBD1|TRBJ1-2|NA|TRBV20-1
CSAPGTDHNYGYTF
TGCAGTGCTCCCGGGACAGATCATAACTATGGCTACACCTTC
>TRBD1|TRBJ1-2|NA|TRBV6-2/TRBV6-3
CATIGTVYGYTF
TGTGCCACCATCGGGACAGTTTATGGCTACACCTTC
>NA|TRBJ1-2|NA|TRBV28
CASSPLEGGGYTF
TGTGCCAGCAGTCCCCTGGAGGGAGGCGGCTACACCTTC
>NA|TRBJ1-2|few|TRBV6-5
CASRGTEAPLYGYTF
TGTGCCAGCAGGGGGACGGAGGCCCCTCTCTATGGCTACACCTTC
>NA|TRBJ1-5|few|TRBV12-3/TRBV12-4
CASSLWANQPQHF
TGTGCCAGCAGTCTTTGGGCGAATCAGCCCCAGCATTTT
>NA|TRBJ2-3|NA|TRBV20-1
CSARVGGDTDTQYF
TGCAGTGCTAGAGTAGGCGGAGACACAGATACGCAGTATTTT
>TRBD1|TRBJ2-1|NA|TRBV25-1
CASSDNQGAYNEQFF
TGTGCCAGCAGTGACAATCAGGGGGCTTACAATGAGCAGTTCTTC
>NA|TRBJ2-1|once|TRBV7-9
CASSLDPNNEQFF
TGTGCCAGCAGCTTAGACCCGAACAATGAGCAGTTCTTC
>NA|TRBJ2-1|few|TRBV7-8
CASRPQGGHNEQFF
TGTGCCAGCAGACCCCAGGGGGGACACAATGAGCAGTTCTTC
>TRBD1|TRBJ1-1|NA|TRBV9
CASSPTGVMNTEAFF
TGTGCCAGCAGCCCGACAGGGGTCATGAACACTGAAGCTTTCTTT
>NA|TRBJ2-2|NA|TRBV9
CASSASPPTGELFF
TGTGCCAGCAGCGCTAGTCCTCCGACCGGGGAGCTGTTTTTT
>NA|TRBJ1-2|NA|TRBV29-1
CSVEDHRGNYGYTF
TGCAGCGTTGAAGATCATCGGGGAAACTATGGCTACACCTTC
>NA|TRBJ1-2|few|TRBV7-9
CASSLVGGRDGGYTF
TGTGCCAGCAGCTTAGTTGGGGGTAGGGACGGTGGCTACACCTTC
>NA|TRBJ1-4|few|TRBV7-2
CASSSAGGAEKLFF
TGTGCCAGCAGCTCCGCGGGGGGCGCCGAAAAACTGTTTTTT